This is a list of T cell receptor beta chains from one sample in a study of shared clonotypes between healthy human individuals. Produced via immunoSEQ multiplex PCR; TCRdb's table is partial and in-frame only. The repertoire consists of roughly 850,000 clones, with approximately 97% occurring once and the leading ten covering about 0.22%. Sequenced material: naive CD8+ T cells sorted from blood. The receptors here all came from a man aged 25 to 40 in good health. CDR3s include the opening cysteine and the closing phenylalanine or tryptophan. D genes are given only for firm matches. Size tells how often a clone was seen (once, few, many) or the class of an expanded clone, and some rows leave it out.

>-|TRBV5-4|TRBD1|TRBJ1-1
TGTGCCGGGGGGACAGGGGGTATGAACACTGAAGCTTTCTTT
CAGGTGGMNTEAFF
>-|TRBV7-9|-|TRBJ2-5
TGTGCCAGCAGCTTAGAGTTGAGTGAGACCCAGTACTTC
CASSLELSETQYF
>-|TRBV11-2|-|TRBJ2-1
TGTGCCAGCAGCTTGGACCGACTAGAGCAGTTCTTC
CASSLDRLEQFF
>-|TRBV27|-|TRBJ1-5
TGTGCCAGCAGTTCCGGGGCACGACAGCCCCAGCATTTT
CASSSGARQPQHF
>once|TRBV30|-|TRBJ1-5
TGTGCCTGGAGTGTGGGGGACGATCAGCCCCAGCATTTT
CAWSVGDDQPQHF
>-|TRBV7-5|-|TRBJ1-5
TGTGTCAGAAGCTTAGGGGAGACAGGGAAGATTTTATTTAGCAATCAGCCCCAGCATTTT
CVRSLGETGKILFSNQPQHF
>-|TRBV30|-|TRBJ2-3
TGTGCCTGGAGTACCGGAGGTACTAGCACAGATACGCAGTATTTT
CAWSTGGTSTDTQYF
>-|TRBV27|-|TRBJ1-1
TGTGCCAGCAGCCGGACAGCGAACACTGAAGCTTTCTTT
CASSRTANTEAFF
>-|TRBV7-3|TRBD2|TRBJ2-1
TGTGCCAGCAGCTTAACCGTTTCTGCGGGAGCCTACAATGAGCAGTTCTTC
CASSLTVSAGAYNEQFF
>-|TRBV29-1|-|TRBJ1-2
TGCAGCGCCCGTCAAGGACCAGACACCTTC
CSARQGPDTF
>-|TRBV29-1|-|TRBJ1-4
TGCAGCGCAGAGGGACAACTCGATGAAAAACTGTTTTTT
CSAEGQLDEKLFF
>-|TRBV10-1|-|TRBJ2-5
TGCGCCAGCAGTGAGTCGAAGGATATGGAGACCCAGTACTTC
CASSESKDMETQYF
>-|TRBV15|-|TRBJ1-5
TGTGCCACCAGCGGAGCGGGGCAGCCCCAGCATTTT
CATSGAGQPQHF
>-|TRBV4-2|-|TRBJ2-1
TGTGCCAGCAGCCAAGTTGCTGATGAGCAGTTCTTC
CASSQVADEQFF
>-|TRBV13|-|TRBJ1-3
TGTGCCAGCAGCTTAGAGGTAGGGGTAAGCTCTGGAAACACCATATATTTT
CASSLEVGVSSGNTIYF
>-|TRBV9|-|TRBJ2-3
TGTGCCAGCAGCGTAGAAGGGAGCGGTAGCACAGATACGCAGTATTTT
CASSVEGSGSTDTQYF
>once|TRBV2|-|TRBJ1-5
TGTGCCAGCAGTGAAGCCCGCTCGGGCAATCAGCCCCAGCATTTT
CASSEARSGNQPQHF
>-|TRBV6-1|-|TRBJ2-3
TGTGCCAGCAGTGAATCCTATTACACAGATACGCAGTATTTT
CASSESYYTDTQYF
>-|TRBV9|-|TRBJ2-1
TGTGCCAGCAGCGTAGAGGGGTATGAGCAGTTCTTC
CASSVEGYEQFF
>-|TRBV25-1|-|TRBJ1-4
TGTGCCAGCAGTAGTCCGTTCCAGGAAAAACTGTTTTTT
CASSSPFQEKLFF
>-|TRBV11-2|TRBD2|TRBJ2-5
TGTGCCAGCAGCTTAGGTTCTAGCGGGAGGGCCCAGGAGACCCAGTACTTC
CASSLGSSGRAQETQYF
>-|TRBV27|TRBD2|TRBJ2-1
TGTGCCAGCAGTCCTCCGGGGCCTCTAGCGGGAAGGGATGAGCAGTTCTTC
CASSPPGPLAGRDEQFF
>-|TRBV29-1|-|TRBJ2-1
TGCAGCGTTGATAGGCAGGGATTAACCTACAATGAGCAGTTCTTC
CSVDRQGLTYNEQFF
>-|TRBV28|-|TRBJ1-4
TGTGCCAGCACCCACCCGGGCGAAAAACTGTTTTTT
CASTHPGEKLFF
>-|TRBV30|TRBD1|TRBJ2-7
TGTGCCTGGAGTGCCCCCGGGACAGGGGGAGACGAGCAGTACTTC
CAWSAPGTGGDEQYF
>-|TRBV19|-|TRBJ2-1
TGTGCCAGTAGTATAATTCTAGCGTCGAGTGAGCAGTTCTTC
CASSIILASSEQFF
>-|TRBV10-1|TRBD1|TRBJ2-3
TGCGCCAGCAGGGGGGACAGGGACGGTGGAAGGGATACGCAGTATTTT
CASRGDRDGGRDTQYF
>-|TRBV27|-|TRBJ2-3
TGTGCCAGCAGTTTACGACAGGCCGGAGGCACAGATACGCAGTATTTT
CASSLRQAGGTDTQYF
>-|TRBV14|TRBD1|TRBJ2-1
TGTGCCAGCAGCCAAATGACAGGGGGTGCTTGGAATGAGCAGTTCTTC
CASSQMTGGAWNEQFF
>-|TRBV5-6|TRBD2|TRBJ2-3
TGTGCCAGCAGCTACTCCGGGACTATATTTTTCACAGATACGCAGTATTTT
CASSYSGTIFFTDTQYF
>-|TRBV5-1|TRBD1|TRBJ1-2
TGCGCCAGCAGCTGGGGACCGGGACAGGGTTGGGGCTACACCTTC
CASSWGPGQGWGYTF
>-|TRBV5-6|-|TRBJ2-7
TGTGCCAGCAGCTTTCAGACCTACGAGCAGTACTTC
CASSFQTYEQYF
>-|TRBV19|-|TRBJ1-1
TGTGCCAGTAGTACGTTTGGCAGGGCGGGAAACACTGAAGCTTTCTTT
CASSTFGRAGNTEAFF
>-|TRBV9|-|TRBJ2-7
TGTGCCAGCAGCGTAGGGGCCGACTCCTACGAGCAGTACTTC
CASSVGADSYEQYF
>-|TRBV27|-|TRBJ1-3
TGTGCCAGCAGCCGGGGGGGGACTGGAAACACCATATATTTT
CASSRGGTGNTIYF
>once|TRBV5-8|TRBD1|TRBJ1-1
TGTGCCAGCAGCTTGCCGGACAGGCAGAACACTGAAGCTTTCTTT
CASSLPDRQNTEAFF
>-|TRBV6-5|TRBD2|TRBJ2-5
TGTGCCAGCAGAAACGGAGCGGGAGGGGAGACCCAGTACTTC
CASRNGAGGETQYF
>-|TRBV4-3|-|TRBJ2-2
TGCGCCAGCAGCCAGGGCGCTAAGGCCGCCGGGGAGCTGTTTTTT
CASSQGAKAAGELFF
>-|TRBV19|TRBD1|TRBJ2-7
TGTGCCAGTAGTACGCCGGGACAGGGGATAGGGGAGCAGTACTTC
CASSTPGQGIGEQYF
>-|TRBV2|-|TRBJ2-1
TGTGCCAGCAGTGAAAGACCCCTGCCCAGTGAGCAGTTCTTC
CASSERPLPSEQFF
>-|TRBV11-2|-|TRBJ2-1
TGTGCCAGCAGCCCAACCTGGGGCACAGGGTACGATGAGCAGTTCTTC
CASSPTWGTGYDEQFF
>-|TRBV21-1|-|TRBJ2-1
TGTGCCAGCAGCATCGAAGGCGGGAGGAATGCCTACAATGAGCAGTTCTTC
CASSIEGGRNAYNEQFF
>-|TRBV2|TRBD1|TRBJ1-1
TGTGCCAGCAACGGGGATCGGGACAGGGGACGGAACACTGAAGCTTTCTTT
CASNGDRDRGRNTEAFF
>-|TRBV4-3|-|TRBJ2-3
TGCGCCAGCAGCCAAGATCCCGGGCTGGCAGATACGCAGTATTTT
CASSQDPGLADTQYF
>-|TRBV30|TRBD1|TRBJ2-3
TGTGCCTGGACACACGGGACAGCGAGCACAGATACGCAGTATTTT
CAWTHGTASTDTQYF
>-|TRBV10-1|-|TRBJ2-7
TGCGCCAGCAGTGAGAGCAGGGGAAGGTTCGACGAGCAGTACTTC
CASSESRGRFDEQYF
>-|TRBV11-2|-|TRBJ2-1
TGTGCCAGCAGTGTAAGGGGCAATGAGCAGTTCTTC
CASSVRGNEQFF
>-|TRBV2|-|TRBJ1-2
TGTGCCAGCAGTGAAGCAACCAGCTATGGCTACACCTTC
CASSEATSYGYTF
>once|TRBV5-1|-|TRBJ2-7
TGCGCCAGCAGCCCGGCGCTCGGACAAGCGTCCTACGAGCAGTACTTC
CASSPALGQASYEQYF
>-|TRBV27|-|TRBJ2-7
TGTGCCAGCAGTTTATCAGGTTTGGGAGCCTACGAGCAGTACTTC
CASSLSGLGAYEQYF
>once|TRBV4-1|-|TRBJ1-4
TGCGCCAGCAACGATGCCCTCGGGGCAGCTGGTGAAAAACTGTTTTTT
CASNDALGAAGEKLFF
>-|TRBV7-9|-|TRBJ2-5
TGTGCCAGCAGCCCGCGATTTTCCGATCGGAGGGTCCAAGAGACCCAGTACTTC
CASSPRFSDRRVQETQYF
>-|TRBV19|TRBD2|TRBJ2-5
TGTGCCAGTAGTCCGGGGACTAGCGGAGAAGAGACCCAGTACTTC
CASSPGTSGEETQYF
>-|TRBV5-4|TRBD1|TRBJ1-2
TGTGCCAGCAGCTTATTAACAGGGGATGGCTACACCTTC
CASSLLTGDGYTF
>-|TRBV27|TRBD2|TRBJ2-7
TGTGCCAGCAGTGCGACTAGCGGGAGGGCTCCCAACTACGAGCAGTACTTC
CASSATSGRAPNYEQYF
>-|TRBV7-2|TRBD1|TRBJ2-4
TGTGCCAGCAGCGGTACAGGGGGCCGGAACATTCAGTACTTC
CASSGTGGRNIQYF
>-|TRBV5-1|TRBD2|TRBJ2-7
TGCGCCAGCGGGGCGGGAGGGCCCTACGAGCAGTACTTC
CASGAGGPYEQYF
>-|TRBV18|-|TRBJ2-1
TGTGCCAGCTCACCACCGTCGGCAGCTTACAATGAGCAGTTCTTC
CASSPPSAAYNEQFF
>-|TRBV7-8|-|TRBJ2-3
TGTGCCAGCAGCGGCTTAGACGGGGTGGATACGCAGTATTTT
CASSGLDGVDTQYF